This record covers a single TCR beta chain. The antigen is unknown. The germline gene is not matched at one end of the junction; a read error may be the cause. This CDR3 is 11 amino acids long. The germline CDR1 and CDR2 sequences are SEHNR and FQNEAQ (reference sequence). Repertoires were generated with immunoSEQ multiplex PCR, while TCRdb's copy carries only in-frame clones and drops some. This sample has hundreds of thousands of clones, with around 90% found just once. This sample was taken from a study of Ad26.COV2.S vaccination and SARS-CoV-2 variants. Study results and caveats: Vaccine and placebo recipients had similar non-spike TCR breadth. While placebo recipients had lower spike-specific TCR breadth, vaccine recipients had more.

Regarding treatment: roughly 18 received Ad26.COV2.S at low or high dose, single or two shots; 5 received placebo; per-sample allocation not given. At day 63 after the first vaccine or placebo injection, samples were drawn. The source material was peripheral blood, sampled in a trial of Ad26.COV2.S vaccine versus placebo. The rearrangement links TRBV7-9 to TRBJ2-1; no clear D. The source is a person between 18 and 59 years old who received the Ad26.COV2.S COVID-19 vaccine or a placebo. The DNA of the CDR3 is TGTGCCAGCACCTTAGGAAATGAGCAGTTCTTC. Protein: CASTLGNEQFF.